These 12 T cell receptor beta chains came from one sample sequenced in a study of spatial heterogeneity in lung cancer. One entry per CDR3 protein results from TCRdb running MiXCR on the 5' RACE reads. This sample yields more than 95,000 distinct CDR3 sequences, of which 9.5% to 15% are seen a single time; around a sixth belongs to the top ten. Time point meaning: blood at routine non-recurrence follow-up after resection. Unsorted whole RNA samples from tumor, nontumor lung or frozen PBMC were sequenced. The sequences come from PBMCs, collected at follow-up. These receptors all come from a male donor with early-stage non-small cell lung cancer.

The chain combines TRBV20-1 with TRBJ1-2; D unresolved. The CDR3 contains 11 residues. Between the trimmed V and J ends, which lost 6 bases and 3 bases, there was a span of 8 bases. Germline V gene sequence: CDR1 DFQATT, CDR2 SNEGSKA (reference sequence). The CDR3 DNA reads as TGCAGTGCCCAGGTGTACTATGGCTACACCTTC. It codes for CSAQVYYGYTF.

This clonotype came up a few times. This chain links TRBV6-6 with TRBJ2-3, with D unclear. Trimming left V 6 bases short and J 12 bases short, with 22 bases between. Germline V gene lookup returns CDR1 MNHNY and CDR2 SVGAGI (reference sequence). The CDR3 runs to 14 residues. The CDR3 protein is CASSSTAVYPLQYF. CDR3 nucleotide sequence: TGTGCCAGCAGCTCAACCGCGGTATACCCATTACAGTATTTT.

This chain uses TRBV7-9 with TRBJ2-7; D is ambiguous. Trimming left V 2 bases short and J 5 bases short, with 10 bases between. This CDR3 region has 13 residues. Germline CDR1 reads SEHNR; CDR2 reads FQNEAQ (reference sequence). The CDR3 coding sequence is TGTGCCAGCAGCTTAATCGGAGACCACGAGCAGTACTTC. It translates to CASSLIGDHEQYF.

The CDR3 reads CASSYGAPQGYSNQPQHF. CDR3 bases: TGTGCCAGCAGTTACGGGGCGCCGCAAGGGTATAGCAATCAGCCCCAGCATTTT. V gene TRBV6-5 combines with J gene TRBJ1-5, with a possible D match to TRBD1 (5 bases). Germline V gives CDR1 MNHEY, CDR2 SVGAGI. V was trimmed by 2 bases and J by 0 bases, leaving 17 bases between them. The CDR3 consists of 18 residues.

The table lists this clonotype with a few counts. This chain links TRBV28 with TRBJ2-3; 7 bases map to TRBD1. This CDR3 contains 13 residues. The J segment lost 0 bases and the V segment lost 8 bases, leaving 2 bases of the junction unmatched. The germline V gene has CDR1 MDHEN and CDR2 SYDVKM. CDR3 bases: TGTGCCAGCCGGGACAGTAGCACAGATACGCAGTATTTT. Its translation: CASRDSSTDTQYF. The whole variable domain, filled in from reference TRBV28 and TRBJ2-3, reads DVKVTQSSRYLVKRTGEKVFLECVQDMDHENMFWYRQDPGLGLRLIYFSYDVKMKEKGDIPEGYSVSREKKERFSLILESASTNQTSMYLCASRDSSTDTQYFGPGTRLTVL.

A few counts support this clonotype. CDR3 protein: CAISESWTRVADTQYF. The CDR3 coding sequence is TGTGCCATCAGTGAGTCGTGGACTAGGGTGGCAGATACGCAGTATTTT. This chain links TRBV10-3 with TRBJ2-3; TRBD2 matches 7 bases. Germline CDR1 is ENHRY and CDR2 is SYGVKD. This CDR3 is 16 amino acids long. V lost 0 bases, J lost 4 bases, and 7 bases stayed unmatched.

Ten or more counts support this clonotype. The chain couples TRBV29-1 to TRBJ1-1; D call uncertain. The ends were cut back, 8 bases at V and 3 bases at J, with 16 bases in the middle. This CDR3 has 13 amino acids. Germline assignment: CDR1 SQVTM and CDR2 ANQGSEA. The CDR3 DNA is TGCAGCACGCAAGTTTCTTTCGACACTGAAGCTTTCTTT. This sequence encodes CSTQVSFDTEAFF.

On this clonotype: At one end, the junction sequence differs from germline, possibly due to a read error. This rearrangement joins TRBV4-2 to TRBJ1-2; 7 bases fit TRBD1. The CDR3 sequence is 13 residues long. Per the germline V gene, CDR1 is LGHNA and CDR2 is YNFKEQ. CDR3 sequence (DNA): TGTGCCAGCAGCCAAGATCTGGGGGACAGAACGTGCTTC. This sequence encodes CASSQDLGDRTCF.

This clonotype was seen a handful of times. The chain is built from TRBV7-2 and TRBJ1-3, with unresolved D. CDR3 length: 16 amino acids. Germline lookup yields CDR1 SGHTA and CDR2 FQGNSA. The V end was cut by 5 bases, the J end by 0 bases, with 14 bases between. CDR3 loop: CASSISTGYSGNTIYF. The CDR3 nucleotides read TGTGCCAGCAGCATTTCGACTGGATACTCTGGAAACACCATATATTTT.

This clonotype was detected a few times. This chain connects TRBV20-1 to TRBJ2-4, with 12 bases fitting TRBD2. Losses at the gene ends were 4 bases for V and 0 bases for J; bases not matched to a gene: 7. In germline, CDR1 is DFQATT, CDR2 SNEGSKA (reference sequence). CDR3 length: 17 residues. CDR3 in amino acids: CSAKLAGGVLAKNIQYF. In DNA form, the CDR3 reads TGCAGTGCTAAACTAGCGGGGGGCGTACTAGCCAAAAACATTCAGTACTTC.

This clonotype was seen only a few times. This rearrangement joins TRBV5-4 to TRBJ2-6; the D is unclear. The germline V gene encodes CDR1 SGHNT and CDR2 YYREEE (reference sequence). V lost 0 bases, J lost 0 bases, and 7 bases lay in between. CDR3 length equals 16 residues. The CDR3 DNA reads as TGTGCCAGCAGCTTGGGCAGCCTCTCTGGGGCCAACGTCCTGACTTTC. This translates into CASSLGSLSGANVLTF. Looking up the rest from reference TRBV5-4 and TRBJ2-6 gives the full variable domain: ETGVTQSPTHLIKTRGQQVTLRCSSQSGHNTVSWYQQALGQGPQFIFQYYREEENGRGNFPPRFSGLQFPNYSSELNVNALELDDSALYLCASSLGSLSGANVLTFGAGSRLTVL.

In this sample, this clonotype turned up many times. The chain couples TRBV20-1 to TRBJ2-7; D uncertain. The CDR3 extends over 11 amino acids. Germline lookup yields CDR1 DFQATT and CDR2 SNEGSKA (reference sequence). The V gene lost 4 bases and the J gene lost 6 bases, with 10 bases spanning the gap. The CDR3 DNA sequence: TGCAGTGCTAATAGGGCCGTCGAGCAGTACTTC. Encoded protein: CSANRAVEQYF.